The TCR beta chain under discussion was sequenced for a study of Graves' ophthalmopathy and Graves' hyperthyroidism. Points from the study as a whole: Most thyroid clonotypes with frequency above 0.001 were detected in blood too.

Transcripts of RNA were the source for amplifying TCR beta CDR3 regions. Second-round multiplex PCR came after first-round RT-PCR with HTBI primers. TCRdb called the multiplex PCR reads again in MiXCR, with one record for every CDR3 protein. The sample lists over 150,000 distinct CDR3 sequences, under 40% seen once, with roughly 5.8% in the top ten. This clonotype was seen ten or more times. Its antigen is not identified. V dropped 2 bases and J dropped 5 bases, with 12 bases sitting between them. Looked up from germline, CDR1 is MNHEY and CDR2 is SVGAGI. This CDR3 has 14 residues. Enrollment excluded any patients with other autoimmune diseases, uncontrolled infections, pregnancy or lactation. Clinicians made diagnoses from clinical symptoms, serum thyroxine, TRAb, thyroid ultrasound and orbital computed tomography.

The receptor was isolated from a woman aged 40 to 49 with Graves' ophthalmopathy. Sequences were obtained from peripheral blood. The chain couples TRBV6-5 to TRBJ2-5; D tentatively reads TRBD1 or TRBD2 (5 bases each). The CDR3 spells CASSYEGYYETQYF. CDR3 nucleotide sequence: TGTGCCAGCAGTTACGAGGGGTATTATGAGACCCAGTACTTC.